This T cell receptor beta chain originates from a study of CD8 T cells in Susac syndrome. Study-wide results and limits: The study acknowledged a relatively small number of individuals in its TCR sequencing and HLA analysis.

Roughly 0.5 to 1 ug RNA was reverse transcribed with random hexamers. Via MiXCR, TCRdb re-called the immunoSEQ multiplex PCR reads, giving one row per CDR3 protein. Of 170,000 or so distinct CDR3 sequences listed, 80% to 95% are singletons. V was shortened by 6 bases and J by 4 bases, with 12 bases between the two germline ends. Germline V gene data show CDR1 as MNHNY and CDR2 as SVGAGI (reference sequence). The CDR3 is 13 amino acids. Relapsing-remitting disease, either stable or active, was present in the treatment-naive patients who were the multiple sclerosis controls. FACS enriched CD8+ TEMRA cells, while bulk CD8+ and CD4+ were negatively isolated. Regarding this clonotype: What it binds is unknown.

This receptor was identified in a human donor with multiple sclerosis. Source material: CD4+ T cells from PBMCs. This chain connects TRBV6-6 to TRBJ1-2; tentatively, D is TRBD1 (5 bases). CDR3 protein: CASREGSSYGYTF. The CDR3 DNA reads TGTGCCAGCAGGGAGGGGAGTAGCTATGGCTACACCTTC.